Each of the 30 T cell receptor beta chains below was sequenced from the same sample in a study of shared clonotypes between healthy human individuals. Clones were read by immunoSEQ multiplex PCR, and TCRdb kept only the in-frame ones, dropping some. Counted here are 800,000 to 1,200,000 clones, about 84% occurring once; the ten biggest clones make up about 0.52%. The sample taken for sequencing was memory CD4+ T cells from PBMCs. Subset noted: CD45RA-negative fraction. Receptors originate from a man between 18 and 29 years old in good health. Some clones in this sample may be carry-over from other donors' samples.

A few counts support this clone. V and J are TRBV9 and TRBJ2-6, with a tentative D call TRBD2 (5 bases). V was cut by 0 bases and J by 1 base, with 11 bases left in between. There are 17 residues in the CDR3. Germline V gene lookup returns CDR1 SGDLS and CDR2 YYNGEE. The CDR3 DNA reads TGTGCCAGCAGCGTAGACACAGAGCGGTCTGGGGCCAACGTCCTGACTTTC. Protein: CASSVDTERSGANVLTF.

The chain links TRBV28 to TRBJ2-5; TRBD2 matches 11 bases. Germline CDR1 and CDR2: MDHEN and SYDVKM. J lost 4 bases, V lost 4 bases, and 5 bases had no gene match. There are 15 residues in the CDR3. Written as DNA, the CDR3 is TGTGCCAGCAGTTACCCCGGGACTAGCGGAGAGACCCAGTACTTC. It codes for CASSYPGTSGETQYF.

The V call is TRBV6-1, the J call TRBJ1-1, with D unclear. The germline V and J ends were trimmed by 6 bases and 1 base, with 12 bases remaining between them. The CDR3 sequence is 14 residues long. CDR1 MNHNS and CDR2 SASEGT come from the germline V gene. The CDR3 here is CASSYDPGNTEAFF. DNA of the CDR3: TGTGCCAGCAGCTATGACCCCGGGAACACTGAAGCTTTCTTT.

The chain uses TRBV7-8 and TRBJ2-7; TRBD2 matches at 12 bases. The ends lost 4 bases at V and 8 bases at J; junction bases unmatched: 3. The CDR3 length is 13 residues. Germline assignment: CDR1 SGHVS and CDR2 FQNEAQ. The DNA of the CDR3 is TGTGCCAGCAGCTCGACTAGCGGGAGCCAGCAGTACTTC. This gives the protein CASSSTSGSQQYF. Looking up the rest from reference TRBV7-8 and TRBJ2-7 gives the full variable domain: GAGVSQSPRYKVAKRGQDVALRCDPISGHVSLFWYQQALGQGPEFLTYFQNEAQLDKSGLPSDRFFAERPEGSVSTLKIQRTQQEDSAVYLCASSSTSGSQQYFGPGTRLTVT.

A word on this clone: At one end, the junction sequence differs from germline, possibly due to a read error. The genes are TRBV5-4 and TRBJ1-5; no firm D call. Per the germline V gene, CDR1 is SGHNT and CDR2 is YYREEE (reference sequence). The CDR3 sequence is 17 residues long. In DNA, the CDR3 is TGTGCCAGCAGCTTGTCTATCAAGGTCTATAGCAATCAGCCCCGGCATTTT. Its protein is CASSLSIKVYSNQPRHF.

The rearrangement links TRBV19 to TRBJ2-4; D is perhaps TRBD1 or TRBD2 (5 bases each). V was pared by 3 bases and J by 6 bases, with 12 bases between. Germline loops: CDR1 LNHDA, CDR2 SQIVND (reference sequence). This CDR3 spans 14 amino acids. CDR3 protein: CASSMVTGRNIQYF. The DNA of the CDR3 is TGTGCCAGTAGTATGGTCACGGGACGAAACATTCAGTACTTC.

The chain is built from TRBV5-4 and TRBJ1-1, with a tentative D call TRBD1 (6 bases). Germline CDR1 reads SGHNT; CDR2 reads YYREEE (reference sequence). The CDR3 is made up of 12 amino acids. This chain's CDR3 is CAEGQPNTEAFF. DNA of the CDR3: TGTGCAGAAGGACAGCCGAACACTGAAGCTTTCTTT.

This sequence joins TRBV2 and TRBJ1-3; tentatively, D is TRBD1 (5 bases). CDR1 is SNHLY and CDR2 is FYNNEI in the germline V gene. The CDR3 loop spans 14 amino acids. Trimming cost V 6 bases and J 7 bases, with 16 bases left between them. The CDR3 loop is CASRGQSLGNTIYF. CDR3 DNA sequence: TGTGCCAGCAGAGGACAAAGCCTCGGGAACACCATATATTTT.

In nucleotides, the CDR3 is TGTGCCAGCAGTTTCATCAGCGCAACTAATGAAAAACTGTTTTTT. Translation gives CASSFISATNEKLFF. The gene calls are TRBV27 and TRBJ1-4; D unresolved. The CDR3 contains 15 residues. Germline values: CDR1 MNHEY, CDR2 SMNVEV (reference sequence). Trimming pared 3 bases from V and 0 bases from J, leaving 8 bases between.

The V and J genes are TRBV7-8 and TRBJ2-4; 10 bases line up with TRBD1. From germline, CDR1 is SGHVS and CDR2 FQNEAQ. Germline trimming cut 5 bases from V and 4 bases from J; bases unmatched to any gene: 14. The length of the CDR3 is 18 residues. The CDR3 DNA reads TGTGCCAGCAGCAATGGGGCTAGACAGGGGGCACTGAAAAACATTCAGTACTTC. This translates into CASSNGARQGALKNIQYF. The full variable domain, its missing parts supplied by reference TRBV7-8 and TRBJ2-4, is GAGVSQSPRYKVAKRGQDVALRCDPISGHVSLFWYQQALGQGPEFLTYFQNEAQLDKSGLPSDRFFAERPEGSVSTLKIQRTQQEDSAVYLCASSNGARQGALKNIQYFGAGTRLSVL.

With respect to this clone: Other nucleotide sequences in the sample specify the same CDR3. V and J are TRBV5-4 and TRBJ2-1; 13 bases are shared with TRBD2. This CDR3 is 16 amino acids long. J lost 7 bases, V lost 0 bases, and 4 bases had no gene match. Germline lookup yields CDR1 SGHNT and CDR2 YYREEE (reference sequence). CDR3: CASSLGLAGGLNEQFF. CDR3 coding DNA: TGTGCCAGCAGCTTGGGACTAGCGGGAGGTCTAAATGAGCAGTTCTTC.

This rearrangement joins TRBV7-9 to TRBJ1-1; D not resolved. V shed 1 base and J shed 5 bases, with 8 bases lying between them. This CDR3 is built from 13 residues. The germline CDR1 and CDR2 sequences are SEHNR and FQNEAQ (reference sequence). CDR3 loop: CASSLGVGTEAFF. The CDR3, as DNA: TGTGCCAGCAGCTTAGGGGTAGGGACTGAAGCTTTCTTT.

This clone appeared a few times. The DNA of the CDR3 is TGTGCCAGCAGTGACGGGACACTCTATAGCAATCAGCCCCAGCATTTT. This encodes CASSDGTLYSNQPQHF. This sequence joins TRBV6-4 and TRBJ1-5, with a possible D match to TRBD1 (6 bases). The CDR3 runs to 16 residues. Germline CDR1 MRHNA, CDR2 SNTAGT. The V and J ends lost 2 bases and 0 bases respectively, with 11 bases between them.

The rearrangement uses TRBV7-9 and TRBJ1-1; D is ambiguous. The germline V and J ends were trimmed by 8 bases and 6 bases, with 16 bases remaining between them. This CDR3 contains 13 residues. CDR1 SEHNR and CDR2 FQNEAQ come from the germline V gene (reference sequence). In nucleotides, the CDR3 is TGTGCCAGCGTCAGATCCGGGAGAGCTGAAGCTTTCTTT. Protein sequence: CASVRSGRAEAFF.

Comments on this clone: This sequence may be a read error, since a much larger clone differs from it by one base. V gene TRBV11-2 combines with J gene TRBJ1-3; D remains ambiguous. Germline CDR1 reads SGHAT; CDR2 reads FQNNGV. CDR3 length: 15 amino acids. In nucleotides, the CDR3 is TGCGCCAGCAGCCAAAAATTAGACTCTGGAAACACCATATATTTT. It specifies CASSQKLDSGNTIYF.

The table lists this clone with a count of one. This chain uses TRBV15 with TRBJ2-7; 7 bases agree with TRBD1. Germline CDR1 reads LNHNV; CDR2 reads YYDKDF (reference sequence). The CDR3 contains 12 residues. After removal of 5 bases from V and 6 bases from J, the junction contained 4 bases not matched to a gene. The CDR3 loop reads CATSVRQGEQYF. The CDR3 DNA follows: TGTGCCACCAGCGTACGACAGGGCGAGCAGTACTTC. Complete variable domain (other parts from reference TRBV15 and TRBJ2-7): DAMVIQNPRYQVTQFGKPVTLSCSQTLNHNVMYWYQQKSSQAPKLLFHYYDKDFNNEADTPDNFQSRRPNTSFCFLDIRSPGLGDTAMYLCATSVRQGEQYFGPGTRLTVT.

The rearrangement uses TRBV6-6 and TRBJ2-7; 8 bases match TRBD1. This CDR3 comprises 15 residues. The V gene's germline CDR1 is MNHNY and CDR2 SVGAGI (reference sequence). The trim removed 5 bases at V and 5 bases at J, leaving 11 bases unmatched. CDR3 region: CASSTTRTGYHEQYF. CDR3 nucleotides: TGTGCCAGCAGTACAACCCGGACAGGGTACCACGAGCAGTACTTC.

Regarding this clone: A much larger clonotype is one base distant, so this may be a read error. V gene TRBV25-1 combines with J gene TRBJ2-5; D remains ambiguous. The better agreement between TRBJ2-7 and the DNA end casts doubt on the J call. The CDR3 has 11 amino acids. Germline CDR1 MGHDK, CDR2 SYGVNS. The CDR3 DNA follows: TGTGCCAGCAGCCCCCACTACGAGCAGTACTTC. It yields the protein CASSPHYEQYF.

The chain combines TRBV18 with TRBJ2-5, with TRBD1 matching over 7 bases. Germline-derived CDR1 and CDR2 are KGHSH and LQKENI. V was clipped by 5 bases and J by 4 bases; unmatched bases: 4. The CDR3 is 13 residues long. In DNA form, the CDR3 reads TGTGCCAGCTCAACCGACAGGGCAGAGACCCAGTACTTC. It specifies CASSTDRAETQYF. Looking up the rest from reference TRBV18 and TRBJ2-5 gives the full variable domain: NAGVMQNPRHLVRRRGQEARLRCSPMKGHSHVYWYRQLPEEGLKFMVYLQKENIIDESGMPKERFSAEFPKEGPSILRIQQVVRGDSAAYFCASSTDRAETQYFGPGTRLLVL.

This clone occurred many times. The rearrangement links TRBV27 to TRBJ2-2; D is undetermined. CDR1 MNHEY and CDR2 SMNVEV come from the germline V gene (reference sequence). The V end lost 7 bases, the J end lost 0 bases, and 15 bases lay between the germline ends. This CDR3 comprises 16 residues. CDR3 DNA sequence: TGTGCCAGCACCACAAGCGAGAAGGCGAACACCGGGGAGCTGTTTTTT. The encoded protein is CASTTSEKANTGELFF.

The chain couples TRBV6-6 to TRBJ2-3; 10 bases map to TRBD2. CDR1 is MNHNY, CDR2 SVGAGI, per germline (reference sequence). The V segment lost 7 bases and the J segment 4 bases; nucleotides outside the gene matches: 5. CDR3 length equals 14 residues. The CDR3, as DNA: TGTGCCAGCACAATAGCGGGAGGAGCAGATACGCAGTATTTT. Translation gives CASTIAGGADTQYF.

CDR3 sequence reads: CASSKVLSNQPQHF. CDR3 in DNA: TGTGCCAGCAGCAAGGTTCTTAGCAATCAGCCCCAGCATTTT. The chain employs TRBV21-1 and TRBJ1-5. TRBV21-1 is noted as a pseudogene. The CDR3 length is 14 residues.

This clone came up a few times. The chain employs TRBV10-1 and TRBJ2-7, with D possibly being TRBD1 (6 bases). V gave up 2 bases and J gave up 5 bases, with 7 bases separating them. The CDR3 sequence is 12 residues long. Germline V gene data show CDR1 as WNHNN and CDR2 as SYGVQD (reference sequence). DNA for the CDR3: TGCGCCAGCAGTGAGCAGGGGCACGAGCAGTACTTC. This encodes CASSEQGHEQYF.

This sequence joins TRBV25-1 and TRBJ2-3, with 11 bases that match TRBD2. Per germline, CDR1 MGHDK and CDR2 SYGVNS. V lost 4 bases, J lost 0 bases, and 9 bases stayed unmatched. The length of the CDR3 is 18 residues. This CDR3 is CASSGPLSGRASTDTQYF. The CDR3 DNA reads as TGTGCCAGCAGTGGCCCCCTTAGCGGGAGGGCCAGCACAGATACGCAGTATTTT.

This sequence joins TRBV27 and TRBJ2-2; 10 bases map to TRBD1. Losses at the gene ends were 5 bases for V and 0 bases for J; bases not matched to a gene: 6. Germline V gene sequence: CDR1 MNHEY, CDR2 SMNVEV (reference sequence). The CDR3 runs to 17 residues. In nucleotides, the CDR3 is TGTGCCAGCAGTCGACAGGGGGCGGATTCGAACACCGGGGAGCTGTTTTTT. It codes for CASSRQGADSNTGELFF.

As regards this clone: Other DNA sequences from this sample encode an identical CDR3 as well. The J gene is TRBJ1-1, the V gene TRBV2; the match to TRBD1 covers 7 bases. Germline V gives CDR1 SNHLY, CDR2 FYNNEI. Unmatched junction bases numbered 3, after V lost 9 bases and J lost 2 bases. The CDR3 loop spans 12 amino acids. The CDR3 DNA follows: TGTGCCAGTGGGGACAGCAACACTGAAGCTTTCTTT. Translation gives CASGDSNTEAFF.

The gene calls are TRBV19 and TRBJ2-5; 9 bases agree with TRBD1. In germline, CDR1 is LNHDA, CDR2 SQIVND (reference sequence). The CDR3 sequence is 16 residues long. The trim removed 5 bases at V and 6 bases at J, leaving 13 bases unmatched. CDR3 residues: CASSAPGQGLLKTQYF. The CDR3, as DNA: TGTGCCAGTAGTGCCCCGGGACAGGGTCTCCTCAAGACCCAGTACTTC.

This clone was counted a single time. The gene calls are TRBV5-1 and TRBJ1-2; D gene ambiguous. With 6 bases removed from V and 1 base from J, the gap between germline ends came to 13 bases. The germline V gene has CDR1 SGHRS and CDR2 YFSETQ. This CDR3 comprises 14 residues. CDR3 residues: CASKSSVDNYGYTF. The CDR3 DNA reads TGCGCCAGCAAATCATCTGTGGATAACTATGGCTACACCTTC.

A word on this clone: A far larger clone is off by one base, so a read error is likely. This sequence joins TRBV2 and TRBJ2-2; D is uncertain. Trimming took 7 bases from V and 2 from J, leaving 14 bases between them. Germline V CDR1 and CDR2: SNHLY, FYNNEI. The CDR3 extends over 15 amino acids. DNA for the CDR3: TGTGCCAGCAATGGGATGGGCAGAAACACCGGGGAGCTGTTTTTT. Translating gives CASNGMGRNTGELFF.

The chain carries TRBV29-1 and TRBJ2-1, with 8 bases identical to TRBD2. The CDR3 length is 14 residues. CDR1 is SQVTM and CDR2 is ANQGSEA in the germline V gene. V gave up 2 bases and J gave up 13 bases; unmatched junction bases: 13. Here the CDR3 reads CSVEPDLSSGTQFF. The CDR3 DNA is TGCAGCGTTGAACCGGATCTGAGTAGCGGGACCCAGTTCTTC.